A selection of T cell receptor beta chains follows, all from one sample in a study of Ad26.COV2.S vaccination and SARS-CoV-2 variants. The protocol was immunoSEQ multiplex PCR, while the TCRdb copy is restricted to in-frame clones and leaves out a portion. The sample includes around 310,000 clones, about nine tenths seen only once; the top ten take around 5.5%. The sequencing used peripheral blood, collected in a trial of Ad26.COV2.S vaccine versus placebo. The receptor source for this set is a person aged 18-60 years who received the Ad26.COV2.S COVID-19 vaccine or a placebo. The CDR3 runs from the conserved cysteine through the conserved F or W. D genes are given only for firm matches. Not every row has a clone size; where given, it reads once, few, many or a size class.

j_call v_call d_call clone_size cdr3_nt cdr3_aa
TRBJ2-7 TRBV6-5 . few TGTGCCCCCTGGCGGGGATACTACGAGCAGTACTTC CAPWRGYYEQYF
TRBJ1-3 TRBV27 . . TGTGCCAGCAGTCACGACACCACCTCTGGAAACACCATATATTTT CASSHDTTSGNTIYF
TRBJ2-3 TRBV15 TRBD1 . TGTGCCACCAGCAGCTTCCGACAGGGAAGATGGGCAGATACGCAGTATTTT CATSSFRQGRWADTQYF
TRBJ2-1 TRBV4-3 . . TGCGCCAGCAGCCAAGAGGCGGGGGCAAACAATGAGCAGTTCTTC CASSQEAGANNEQFF
TRBJ2-6 TRBV30 . . TGTGCCTGGAGTGTACCCGGGGGGGCCAACGTCCTGACTTTC CAWSVPGGANVLTF
TRBJ2-3 TRBV4-3 . . TGCGCCAGCAGCCAAGATTTGACAGATACGCAGTATTTT CASSQDLTDTQYF
TRBJ2-1 TRBV13 TRBD1 . TGTGCCAGCAGCCCGACAGGGGGCAATGAGCAGTTCTTC CASSPTGGNEQFF
TRBJ2-3 TRBV12-5 . . TGTGCTAGTGGTCCGGGACGCACAGTTACAGATACGCAGTATTTT CASGPGRTVTDTQYF
TRBJ1-4 TRBV6-5 . . TGTGCCAGCAGGATGGACAGTTCGGCTAATGAAAAACTGTTTTTT CASRMDSSANEKLFF
TRBJ1-5 TRBV2 TRBD1 once TGTGCCAGCGGCTACAGGGGGTGGAATCAGCCCCAGCATTTT CASGYRGWNQPQHF
TRBJ2-4 TRBV5-6 TRBD1 once TGTGCCAGCAGCCTCCGGGACAGGCAAATTGGCAAAAACATTCAGTACTTC CASSLRDRQIGKNIQYF
TRBJ2-1 TRBV6-5 . . TGTGCCAGCAGTTCCTACTCGCCTCCCGGGCAGTTCTTC CASSSYSPPGQFF
TRBJ1-1 TRBV19 . . TGTGCCAGTAGCCCGTTGGGGAACACTGAAGCTTTCTTT CASSPLGNTEAFF
TRBJ1-4 TRBV7-2 . . TGTGCCAGCAGCTTAGTTGTGAATGGGTATGAAAAACTGTTTTTT CASSLVVNGYEKLFF
TRBJ2-7 TRBV15 . . TGTGCCACCAGCACCGATAGCGGTTTCTCCTACGAGCAGTACTTC CATSTDSGFSYEQYF
TRBJ1-5 TRBV12-3/TRBV12-4 . . TGTGCCAGCAGGGGTGTTGATCAGCCCCAGCATTTT CASRGVDQPQHF
TRBJ2-1 TRBV11-3 . . TGTGCCAGCAGCTTAAGGTCTGGGGCCGCTTCAGGCAATGAGCAGTTCTTC CASSLRSGAASGNEQFF
TRBJ2-5 TRBV7-9 . . TGTGCCAGCAGCTACACCGGGGAGACCCAGTACTTC CASSYTGETQYF
TRBJ1-3 TRBV2 . . TGTGCCAGCAGTGAAGCGCTTCTAAGGACAGCCTCTGGAAACACCATATATTTT CASSEALLRTASGNTIYF
TRBJ1-1 TRBV18 . . TGTGCCAGCTCGGACAGAAATAACATGAACACTGAAGCTTTCTTT CASSDRNNMNTEAFF
TRBJ2-1 TRBV19 . once TGTGCCAGTAGTATAGCAGGGAGGGTCATAGGGGGTGAGCAGTTCTTC CASSIAGRVIGGEQFF
TRBJ1-1 TRBV5-1 . . TGCGCCAGCAGCCCGACCGGGAGCATGAACACTGAAGCTTTCTTT CASSPTGSMNTEAFF
TRBJ2-2 TRBV24-1 . . TGTGCCACCAGTGATCCAAAAGGGCTCACCGGGGAGCTGTTTTTT CATSDPKGLTGELFF
TRBJ2-5 TRBV6-6 TRBD2 . TGTGCCAGCAGTTCCCCGAGACTAGCGGGAGCGGAGACCCAGTACTTC CASSSPRLAGAETQYF
TRBJ1-4 TRBV23-1 . . TGCGCCAGCAGTCAATCGGGAGGCAGGTTTGGTGAAAAACTGTTTTTT CASSQSGGRFGEKLFF
TRBJ2-3 TRBV7-8 TRBD2 . TGTGCCAGCACCGCGCTCCTAGCGGGAGGGCCTAAGGAGGATACGCAGTATTTT CASTALLAGGPKEDTQYF
TRBJ2-7 TRBV18 . . TGTGCCAGCTCACCGGGTAGAGGTTACGAGCAGTACTTC CASSPGRGYEQYF
TRBJ2-5 TRBV3-1/TRBV3-2 . . TGTGCCAGCAGCCAGGGACTCCGACAGGCCGTTGGGGGGACCCAGTACTTC CASSQGLRQAVGGTQYF
TRBJ2-5 TRBV11-2 . once TGTGCCAGCAGCTCCCGTGGGCTTTGGGAGACCCAGTACTTC CASSSRGLWETQYF
TRBJ1-1 TRBV5-6 . . TGTGCCAGCAGCCCCCGGTGGGGGGAGGTTTCTACTGAAGCTTTCTTT CASSPRWGEVSTEAFF
TRBJ2-1 TRBV24-1 . once TGTGCCACCAGTGATTTCAATGAGCAGTTCTTC CATSDFNEQFF
TRBJ2-5 TRBV11-3 . . TGTGCCAGCAGCTCCTCTTGGGGAGAGACCCAGTACTTC CASSSSWGETQYF
TRBJ2-2 TRBV6-4 . once TGTGCCAGCAGTGGGGGAGAAGGAGCCGGGGAGCTGTTTTTT CASSGGEGAGELFF
TRBJ1-3 TRBV4-1 TRBD1 . TGCGCCAGCAGCCAAGGTACAGGGGTGAGCTCTGGAAACACCATATATTTT CASSQGTGVSSGNTIYF
TRBJ1-4 TRBV5-8 . . TGTGCCAGCAGCCCCGGGTTTTTGGCTAATGAAAAACTGTTTTTT CASSPGFLANEKLFF
TRBJ2-1 TRBV15 . . TGTGCCACCAGCAGAGATACGTCATGGGACCCCGTGCGAGCCTTCTACAATGAGCAGTTCTTC CATSRDTSWDPVRAFYNEQFF
TRBJ1-1 TRBV6-1 . . TGTGCCAGCAGTGAACGGGAGCTAAAGGACACTGAAGCTTTCTTT CASSERELKDTEAFF
TRBJ2-3 TRBV12-5 . . . CASAVGGGAESGYF
TRBJ2-2 TRBV12-3/TRBV12-4 . . TGTGCCAGCAGTTTAGGTTCCGGGGAGCTGTTTTTT CASSLGSGELFF
TRBJ1-5 TRBV27 . . TGTGCCAGCAGTTTATCATCAAACTATCAGCCCCAGCATTTT CASSLSSNYQPQHF
TRBJ2-3 TRBV24-1 TRBD2 . TGTGCCACCAGTGAGATGGGGGCGGGAGGAGATACGCAGTATTTT CATSEMGAGGDTQYF